These T cell receptor beta chains were read from a single sample in a study of T cell responses to AZD1222 COVID-19 vaccine. The data were produced by immunoSEQ multiplex PCR, yet TCRdb's version contains in-frame clones alone and is incomplete. The sample includes 65,000 to 90,000 clones, 86% of them seen just once. Sample: peripheral blood, taken on day 0 of AZD1222 vaccination. The origin of the receptors is an adult in good health. Both conserved end residues are part of each CDR3. Each record gives: V gene, J gene, D gene, CDR3 protein, CDR3 DNA. A D gene is named only where the DNA matches it firmly.

v_gene: TRBV19; j_gene: TRBJ2-2; d_gene: NA; CDR3aa: CASSMWQGYTGELFF; CDR3nt: TGTGCCAGTAGTATGTGGCAGGGGTACACCGGGGAGCTGTTTTTT
v_gene: TRBV7-3; j_gene: TRBJ2-3; d_gene: TRBD2; CDR3aa: CASSQPPEGLAGRGTQYF; CDR3nt: TGTGCCAGCAGCCAACCACCAGAGGGACTAGCGGGGAGAGGTACGCAGTATTTT
v_gene: TRBV11-1; j_gene: TRBJ2-2; d_gene: TRBD1; CDR3aa: CASSPRTGGTGELFF; CDR3nt: TGTGCCAGCAGCCCCCGGACAGGAGGCACCGGGGAGCTGTTTTTT
v_gene: TRBV7-6; j_gene: TRBJ2-3; d_gene: NA; CDR3aa: CASSPGSSTSTDTQYF; CDR3nt: TGTGCCAGCAGCCCGGGGAGTAGTACTAGCACAGATACGCAGTATTTT
v_gene: TRBV2; j_gene: TRBJ1-2; d_gene: NA; CDR3aa: CASSDQVNYGYTF; CDR3nt: TGTGCCAGCAGCGATCAGGTTAACTATGGCTACACCTTC
v_gene: TRBV4-2; j_gene: TRBJ2-1; d_gene: TRBD2; CDR3aa: CASSSRTSGIYNEQFF; CDR3nt: TGTGCCAGCAGCTCCCGGACTAGCGGGATCTACAATGAGCAGTTCTTC
v_gene: TRBV28; j_gene: TRBJ1-6; d_gene: TRBD1; CDR3aa: CASRPRGTARSSPLHF; CDR3nt: TGTGCCAGCAGGCCTCGAGGGACAGCTCGGAGTTCACCCCTCCACTTT
v_gene: TRBV29-1; j_gene: TRBJ2-1; d_gene: TRBD1; CDR3aa: CSVQPGQSNEQFF; CDR3nt: TGCAGCGTCCAACCGGGACAGTCAAATGAGCAGTTCTTC
v_gene: TRBV5-8; j_gene: TRBJ1-4; d_gene: NA; CDR3aa: CASSLEGATNEKLFF; CDR3nt: TGTGCCAGCAGCTTGGAGGGTGCAACTAATGAAAAACTGTTTTTT
v_gene: TRBV4-2; j_gene: TRBJ1-2; d_gene: NA; CDR3aa: CASRETEGYTF; CDR3nt: TGTGCCAGCAGAGAGACAGAGGGCTACACCTTC
v_gene: TRBV5-1; j_gene: TRBJ2-7; d_gene: TRBD2; CDR3aa: CASSSSTSGGYYEQYF; CDR3nt: TGCGCCAGCAGCTCCTCTACTAGCGGGGGGTACTACGAGCAGTACTTC
v_gene: TRBV7-2; j_gene: TRBJ2-2; d_gene: NA; CDR3aa: CASSRLGGRNTGELFF; CDR3nt: TGTGCCAGCAGCCGGCTGGGGGGACGGAACACCGGGGAGCTGTTTTTT
v_gene: TRBV3-1/TRBV3-2; j_gene: TRBJ1-2; d_gene: NA; CDR3aa: CASSQDPVFNYGYTF; CDR3nt: TGTGCCAGCAGCCAAGATCCGGTATTTAACTATGGCTACACCTTC
v_gene: TRBV11-2; j_gene: TRBJ1-5; d_gene: NA; CDR3aa: CASSLGSQGNQPQHF; CDR3nt: TGTGCCAGCAGCTTAGGCAGTCAGGGGAATCAGCCCCAGCATTTT
v_gene: TRBV19; j_gene: TRBJ1-4; d_gene: NA; CDR3aa: CASSIRTAPNEKLFF; CDR3nt: TGTGCCAGTAGTATAAGGACAGCGCCAAATGAAAAACTGTTTTTT